This TCR beta chain is drawn from a study of blood T cell repertoires in COVID-19. For the study at large: Specimens from acute and convalescent COVID-19 originated in the United States, Italy and Spain. T cells, B-cell-depleted T cells, or PBMCs provided the cDNA or gDNA that served as material.

Trimming pared 6 bases from V and 0 bases from J, leaving 11 bases between. The CDR3 is 14 amino acids. Germline V CDR1 and CDR2: MNHEY, SVGAGI. Original methodology: For nucleated cells, counts were estimated from reference gene primer amplification. The repertoire was sequenced with immunoSEQ multiplex PCR; TCRdb's copy has only in-frame clones and lacks some. That table gives V, J and clone size, and the DNA gave D and trimming. Of around 120,000 clones in the sample, around 83% are singletons; the top ten hold around 2.2%. The V gene is TRBV6-5, the J gene TRBJ1-2, with D perhaps TRBD1 (5 bases). This clonotype was obtained from a human donor in a cohort sampled during active COVID-19. The source material was peripheral blood. The CDR3 here is CASRGLEANYGYTF. The DNA of the CDR3 is TGTGCCAGCAGGGGACTGGAAGCTAACTATGGCTACACCTTC.